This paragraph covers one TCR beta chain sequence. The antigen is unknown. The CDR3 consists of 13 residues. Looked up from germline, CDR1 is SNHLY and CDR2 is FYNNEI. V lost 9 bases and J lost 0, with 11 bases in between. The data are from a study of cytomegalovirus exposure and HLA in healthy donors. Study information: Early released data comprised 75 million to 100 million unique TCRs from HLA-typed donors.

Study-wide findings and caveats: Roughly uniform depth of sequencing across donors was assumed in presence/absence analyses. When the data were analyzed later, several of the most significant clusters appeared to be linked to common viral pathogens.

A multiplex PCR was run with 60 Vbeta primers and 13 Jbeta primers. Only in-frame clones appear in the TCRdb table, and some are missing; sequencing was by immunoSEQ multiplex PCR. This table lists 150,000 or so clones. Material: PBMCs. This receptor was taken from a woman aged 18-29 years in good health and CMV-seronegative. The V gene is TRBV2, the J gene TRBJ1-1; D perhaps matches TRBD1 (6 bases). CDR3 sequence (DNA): TGTGCCAGTAAACAGGGACTGAACACTGAAGCTTTCTTT. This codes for CASKQGLNTEAFF.